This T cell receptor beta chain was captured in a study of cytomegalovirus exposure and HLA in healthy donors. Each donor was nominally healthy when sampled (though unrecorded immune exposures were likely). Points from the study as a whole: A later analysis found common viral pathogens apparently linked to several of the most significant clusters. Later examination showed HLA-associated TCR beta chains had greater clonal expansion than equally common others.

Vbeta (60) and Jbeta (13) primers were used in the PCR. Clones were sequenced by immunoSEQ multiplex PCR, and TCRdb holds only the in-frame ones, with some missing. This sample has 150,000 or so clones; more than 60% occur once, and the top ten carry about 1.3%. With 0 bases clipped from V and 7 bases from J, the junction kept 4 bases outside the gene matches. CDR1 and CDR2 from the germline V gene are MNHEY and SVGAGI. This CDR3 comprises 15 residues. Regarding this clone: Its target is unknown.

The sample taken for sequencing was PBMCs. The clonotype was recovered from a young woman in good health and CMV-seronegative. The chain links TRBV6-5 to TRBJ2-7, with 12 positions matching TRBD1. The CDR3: CASSYSGQGAMEQYF. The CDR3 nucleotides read TGTGCCAGCAGTTACTCGGGACAGGGGGCGATGGAGCAGTACTTC.